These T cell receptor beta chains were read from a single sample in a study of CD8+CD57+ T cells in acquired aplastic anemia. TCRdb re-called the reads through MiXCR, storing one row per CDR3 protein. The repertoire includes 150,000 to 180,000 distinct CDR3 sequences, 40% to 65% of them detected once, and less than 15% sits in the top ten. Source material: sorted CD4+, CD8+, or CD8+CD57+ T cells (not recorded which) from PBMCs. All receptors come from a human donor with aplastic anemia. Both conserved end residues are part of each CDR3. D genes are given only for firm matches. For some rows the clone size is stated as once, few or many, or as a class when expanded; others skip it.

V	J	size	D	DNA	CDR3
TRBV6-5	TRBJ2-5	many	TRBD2	TGTGCCAGCAGTTTCGCTAGCGGGGGGCGTCGGGTGGGAACCCAGTACTTC	CASSFASGGRRVGTQYF
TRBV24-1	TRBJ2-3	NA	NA	TGTGCCACCAGTGGTTTATACGTTGCCTGGGATACGCAGTATTTT	CATSGLYVAWDTQYF
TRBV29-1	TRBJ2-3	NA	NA	TGCAGCGTTACTCAGCATACGCGGTATTTT	CSVTQHTRYF
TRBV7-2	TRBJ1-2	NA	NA	TGTGCCAGCAGCTTAGCGGTGGCAGGGGTACGCGGCTACACCTTC	CASSLAVAGVRGYTF
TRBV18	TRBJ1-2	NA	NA	TGTGCCAGCTCACCACCCCCCCAGGGGATGAACTATGGCTACACCTTC	CASSPPPQGMNYGYTF
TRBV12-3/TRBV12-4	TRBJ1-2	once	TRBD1	TGTGCCAGCAGGGGACAGGGCGCTGGCTACACCTTC	CASRGQGAGYTF
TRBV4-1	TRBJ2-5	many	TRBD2	TGCGCCAGCAGCCTAAGACTAGCGGGGGGAAAAGAGACCCAGTACTTC	CASSLRLAGGKETQYF
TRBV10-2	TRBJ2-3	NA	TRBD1	TGCGCCAGCAGCCGGACAGGAGCCACAGATACGCAGTATTTT	CASSRTGATDTQYF
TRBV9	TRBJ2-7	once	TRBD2	TGTGCCAGCAGCACAGGGACTAGCGGGGAAACTACAGAGCAGTACTTC	CASSTGTSGETTEQYF
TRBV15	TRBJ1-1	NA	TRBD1	TGTGCCACTAGAAACCCGGGACAGGGGGGAACTGAAGCTTTCTTT	CATRNPGQGGTEAFF
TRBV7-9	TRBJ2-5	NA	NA	TGTGCCAGCAGCCCTACGGGACGGCAGAGAGAGACCCAGTACTTC	CASSPTGRQRETQYF
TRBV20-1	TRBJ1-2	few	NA	TGCAGTGCTAGAGACGCCACGAACTATGGCTACACCTTC	CSARDATNYGYTF
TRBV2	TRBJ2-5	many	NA	TGTGCCAGCAGCCACCCGCAAGAGGGGGAACAACCCGTTGAGACCCAGTACTTC	CASSHPQEGEQPVETQYF
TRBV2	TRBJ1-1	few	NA	TGTGCCAGCAGTGACGCACGGTCCAACACTGAAGCTTTCTTT	CASSDARSNTEAFF
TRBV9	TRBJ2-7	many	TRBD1	TGTGCCAGCAGCGTAGGGGACAGTTTCGGGTACGAGCAGTACTTC	CASSVGDSFGYEQYF
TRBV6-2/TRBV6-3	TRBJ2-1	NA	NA	TGTGCCAGCAGTTACCTAGGGGGGGGAGATGAGCAGTTCTTC	CASSYLGGGDEQFF
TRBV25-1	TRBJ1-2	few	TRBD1	TGTGCCAGCAGTGTGCAGGGGGGCTATGGCTACACCTTC	CASSVQGGYGYTF
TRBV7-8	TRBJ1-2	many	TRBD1	TGTGCCAGCAGCTTGGCGACAGGGTCTAACGATGGCTACACCTTC	CASSLATGSNDGYTF
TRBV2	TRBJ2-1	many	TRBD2	TGTGCCAGCAGAGCTACTAGCGGATATGAGCAGTTCTTC	CASRATSGYEQFF
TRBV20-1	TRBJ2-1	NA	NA	TGCAGTGCTAGATCAAGTGAAGTGTGGTTCTTC	CSARSSEVWFF
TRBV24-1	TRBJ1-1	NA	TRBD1	TGTGCCACAAGTGAGCTGGGACAGTACAGTTTCTTT	CATSELGQYSFF
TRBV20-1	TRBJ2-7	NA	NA	TGCAGTGCCCTCCCGTTGACCGAAACCTACGAGCAGTACTTC	CSALPLTETYEQYF
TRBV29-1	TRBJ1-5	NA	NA	TGCAGCGTACGGACAGAGCATCAGCCCCAGCATTTT	CSVRTEHQPQHF
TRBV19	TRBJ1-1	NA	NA	TGTGCCAGTAGTTCACCCAAGGGGACTACGAACACTGAAGCTTTCTTT	CASSSPKGTTNTEAFF